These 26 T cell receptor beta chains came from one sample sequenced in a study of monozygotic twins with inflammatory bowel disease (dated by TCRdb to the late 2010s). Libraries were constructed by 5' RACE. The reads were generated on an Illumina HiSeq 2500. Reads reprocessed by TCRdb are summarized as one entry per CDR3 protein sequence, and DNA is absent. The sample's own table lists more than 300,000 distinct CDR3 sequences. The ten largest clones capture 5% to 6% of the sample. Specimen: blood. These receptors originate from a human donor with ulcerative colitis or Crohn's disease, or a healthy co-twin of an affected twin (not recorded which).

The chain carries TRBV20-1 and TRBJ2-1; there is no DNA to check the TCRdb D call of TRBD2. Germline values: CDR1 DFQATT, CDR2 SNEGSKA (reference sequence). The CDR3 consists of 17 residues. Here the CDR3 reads CSARSRQDSPSYNEQFF.

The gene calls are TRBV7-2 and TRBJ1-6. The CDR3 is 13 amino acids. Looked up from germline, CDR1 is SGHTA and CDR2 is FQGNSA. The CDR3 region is CASSPTSRSPLHF.

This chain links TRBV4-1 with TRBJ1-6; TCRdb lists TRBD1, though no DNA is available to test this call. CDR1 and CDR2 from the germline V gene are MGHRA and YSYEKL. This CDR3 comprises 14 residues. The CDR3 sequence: CASSQPGAATPLHF.

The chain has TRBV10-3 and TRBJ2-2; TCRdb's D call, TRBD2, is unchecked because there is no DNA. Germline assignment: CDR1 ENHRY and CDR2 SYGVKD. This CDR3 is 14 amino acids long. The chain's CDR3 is CAISSGPSPGELFF.

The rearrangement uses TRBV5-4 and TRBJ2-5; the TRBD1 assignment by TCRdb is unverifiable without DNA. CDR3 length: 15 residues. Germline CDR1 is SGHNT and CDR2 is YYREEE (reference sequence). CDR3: CASSSIGTDQETQYF.

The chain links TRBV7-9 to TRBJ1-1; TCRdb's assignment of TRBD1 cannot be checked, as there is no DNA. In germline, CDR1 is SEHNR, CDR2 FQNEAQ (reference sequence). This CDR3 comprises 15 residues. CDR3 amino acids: CASSLGDIMNTEAFF.

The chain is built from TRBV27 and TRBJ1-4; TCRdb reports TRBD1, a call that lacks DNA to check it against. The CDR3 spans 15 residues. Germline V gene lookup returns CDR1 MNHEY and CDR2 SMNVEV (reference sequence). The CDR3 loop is CASSIRTEPNEKLFF. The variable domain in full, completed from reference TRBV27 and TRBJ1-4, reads EAQVTQNPRYLITVTGKKLTVTCSQNMNHEYMSWYRQDPGLGLRQIYYSMNVEVTDKGDVPEGYKVSRKEKRNFPLILESPSPNQTSLYFCASSIRTEPNEKLFFGSGTQLSVL.

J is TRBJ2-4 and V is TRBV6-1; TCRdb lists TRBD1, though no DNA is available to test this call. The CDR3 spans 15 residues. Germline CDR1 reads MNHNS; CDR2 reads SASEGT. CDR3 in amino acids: CASATGQVAKNIQYF.

CDR3: CASSPPFRTDTQYF. This sequence joins TRBV18 and TRBJ2-3. Germline assignment: CDR1 KGHSH and CDR2 LQKENI. The CDR3 totals 14 residues.

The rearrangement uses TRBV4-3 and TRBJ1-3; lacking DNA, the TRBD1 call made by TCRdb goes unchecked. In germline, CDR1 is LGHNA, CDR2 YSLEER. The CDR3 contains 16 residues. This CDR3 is CASSQGYRDSGNTIYF.

The CDR3 region is CASSYSRRLYEQYF. The rearrangement joins TRBV6-2 or TRBV6-3 to TRBJ2-7. Germline V CDR1 and CDR2: MNHEY, SVGEGT. CDR3 length: 14 amino acids.

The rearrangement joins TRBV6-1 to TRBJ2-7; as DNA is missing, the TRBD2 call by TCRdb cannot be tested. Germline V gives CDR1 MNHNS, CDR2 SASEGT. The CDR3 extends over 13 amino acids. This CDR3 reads CASSVEVPYEQYF.

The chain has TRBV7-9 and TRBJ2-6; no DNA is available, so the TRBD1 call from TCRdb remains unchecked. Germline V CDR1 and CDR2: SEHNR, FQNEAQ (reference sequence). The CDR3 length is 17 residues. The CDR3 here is CASRNGAGGAGANVLTF.

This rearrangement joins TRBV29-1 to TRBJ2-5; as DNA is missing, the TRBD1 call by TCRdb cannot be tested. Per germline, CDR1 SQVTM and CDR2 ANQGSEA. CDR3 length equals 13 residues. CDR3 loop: CSVPQVPWETQYF.

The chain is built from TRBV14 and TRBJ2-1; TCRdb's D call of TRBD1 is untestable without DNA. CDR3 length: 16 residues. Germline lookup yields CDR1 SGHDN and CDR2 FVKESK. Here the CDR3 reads CASRLRQEMAGNEQFF.

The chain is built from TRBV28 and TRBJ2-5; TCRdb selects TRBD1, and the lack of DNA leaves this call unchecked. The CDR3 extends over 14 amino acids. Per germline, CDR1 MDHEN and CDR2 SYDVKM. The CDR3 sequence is CASSTGQYQETQYF.

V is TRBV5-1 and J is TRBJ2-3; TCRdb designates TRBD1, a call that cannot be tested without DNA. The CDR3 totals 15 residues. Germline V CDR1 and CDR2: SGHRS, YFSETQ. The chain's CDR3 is CASSLGTVSTDTQYF. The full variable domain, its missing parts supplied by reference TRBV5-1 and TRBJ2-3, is KAGVTQTPRYLIKTRGQQVTLSCSPISGHRSVSWYQQTPGQGLQFLFEYFSETQRNKGNFPGRFSGRQFSNSRSEMNVSTLELGDSALYLCASSLGTVSTDTQYFGPGTRLTVL.

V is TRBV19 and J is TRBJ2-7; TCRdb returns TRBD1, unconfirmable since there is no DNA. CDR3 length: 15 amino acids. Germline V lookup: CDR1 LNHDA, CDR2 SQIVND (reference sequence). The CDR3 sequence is CASSTPGTGWREQYF.

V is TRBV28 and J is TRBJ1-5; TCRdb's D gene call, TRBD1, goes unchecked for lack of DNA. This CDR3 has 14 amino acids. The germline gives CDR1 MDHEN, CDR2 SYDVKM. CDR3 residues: CASSFEGENQPQHF.

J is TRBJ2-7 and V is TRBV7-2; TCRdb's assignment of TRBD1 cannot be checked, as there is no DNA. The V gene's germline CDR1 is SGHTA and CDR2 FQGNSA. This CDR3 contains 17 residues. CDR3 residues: CASSRKPPGDSSYEQYF.

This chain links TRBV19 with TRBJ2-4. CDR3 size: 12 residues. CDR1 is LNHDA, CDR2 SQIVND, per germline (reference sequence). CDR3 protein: CASSIKVGIQYF.

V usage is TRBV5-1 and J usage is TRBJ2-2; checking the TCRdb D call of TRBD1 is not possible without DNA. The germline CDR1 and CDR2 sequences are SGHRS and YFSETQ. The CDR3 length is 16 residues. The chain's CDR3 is CASSLPQSGYDGELFF.

The CDR3: CSASQRGGWYTQYF. The J gene is TRBJ2-3, the V gene TRBV20-1; as DNA is missing, the TRBD2 call by TCRdb cannot be tested. CDR1 is DFQATT, CDR2 SNEGSKA, per germline (reference sequence). This CDR3 spans 14 amino acids.

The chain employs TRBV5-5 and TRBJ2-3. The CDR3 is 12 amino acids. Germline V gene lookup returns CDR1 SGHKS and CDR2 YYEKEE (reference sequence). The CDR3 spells CASSLNEDTQYF.

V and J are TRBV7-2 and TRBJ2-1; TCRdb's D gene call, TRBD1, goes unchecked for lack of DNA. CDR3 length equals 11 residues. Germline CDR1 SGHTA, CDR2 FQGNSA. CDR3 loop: CASSPALVQFF.

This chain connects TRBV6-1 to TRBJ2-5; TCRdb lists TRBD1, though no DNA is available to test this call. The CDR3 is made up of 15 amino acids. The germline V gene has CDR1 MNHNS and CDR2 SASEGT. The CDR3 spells CASNPYRGGQETQYF.